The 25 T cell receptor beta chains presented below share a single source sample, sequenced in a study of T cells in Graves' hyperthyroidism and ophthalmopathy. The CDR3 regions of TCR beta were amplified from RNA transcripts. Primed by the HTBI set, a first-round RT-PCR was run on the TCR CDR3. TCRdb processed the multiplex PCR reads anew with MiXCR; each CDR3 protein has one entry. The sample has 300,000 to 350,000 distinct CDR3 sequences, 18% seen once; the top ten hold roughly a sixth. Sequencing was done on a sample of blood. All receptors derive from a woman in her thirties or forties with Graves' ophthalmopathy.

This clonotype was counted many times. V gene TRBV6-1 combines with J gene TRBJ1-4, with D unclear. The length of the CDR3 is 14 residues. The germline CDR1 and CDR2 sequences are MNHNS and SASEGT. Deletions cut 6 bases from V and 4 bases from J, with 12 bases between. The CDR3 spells CASRGNSNNEKLFF. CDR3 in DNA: TGTGCCAGCAGAGGGAACTCGAATAATGAAAAACTGTTTTTT.

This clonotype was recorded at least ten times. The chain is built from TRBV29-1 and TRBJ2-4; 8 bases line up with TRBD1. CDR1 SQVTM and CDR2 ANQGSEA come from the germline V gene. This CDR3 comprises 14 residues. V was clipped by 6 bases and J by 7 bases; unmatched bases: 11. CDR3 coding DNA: TGCAGCGTCCTTCCAGGACAGGGCTCGAACATTCAGTACTTC. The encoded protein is CSVLPGQGSNIQYF.

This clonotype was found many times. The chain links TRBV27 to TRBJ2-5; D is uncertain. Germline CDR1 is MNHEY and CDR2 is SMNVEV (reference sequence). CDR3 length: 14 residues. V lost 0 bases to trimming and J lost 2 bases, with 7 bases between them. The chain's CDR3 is CASSLSTPQETQYF. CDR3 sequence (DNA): TGTGCCAGCAGTTTATCGACCCCACAAGAGACCCAGTACTTC.

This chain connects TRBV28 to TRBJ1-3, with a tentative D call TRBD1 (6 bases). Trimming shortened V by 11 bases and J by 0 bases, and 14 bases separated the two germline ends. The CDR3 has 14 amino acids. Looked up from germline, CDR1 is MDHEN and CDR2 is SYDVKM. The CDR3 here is CASFPGASGNTIYF. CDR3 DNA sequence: TGTGCCTCATTCCCAGGGGCCTCTGGAAACACCATATATTTT.

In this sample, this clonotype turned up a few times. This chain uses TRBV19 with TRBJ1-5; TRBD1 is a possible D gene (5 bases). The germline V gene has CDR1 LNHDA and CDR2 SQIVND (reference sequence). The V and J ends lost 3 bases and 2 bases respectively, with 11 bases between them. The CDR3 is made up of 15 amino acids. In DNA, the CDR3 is TGTGCCAGTAGTATGGGGGGGATTGGCAATCAGCCCCAGCATTTT. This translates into CASSMGGIGNQPQHF.

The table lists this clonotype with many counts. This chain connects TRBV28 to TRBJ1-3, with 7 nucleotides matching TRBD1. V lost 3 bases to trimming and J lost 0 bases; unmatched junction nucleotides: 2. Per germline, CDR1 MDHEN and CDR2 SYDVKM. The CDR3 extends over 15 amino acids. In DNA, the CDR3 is TGTGCCAGCAGTTTGGGACAGTTCTCTGGAAACACCATATATTTT. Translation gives CASSLGQFSGNTIYF.

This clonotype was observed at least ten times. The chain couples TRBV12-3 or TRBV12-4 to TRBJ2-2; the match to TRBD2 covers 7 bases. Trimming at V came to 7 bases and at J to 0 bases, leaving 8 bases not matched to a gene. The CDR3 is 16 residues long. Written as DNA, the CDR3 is TGTGCCAGCACCAAACTAGCGCAATCGAACACCGGGGAGCTGTTTTTT. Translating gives CASTKLAQSNTGELFF.

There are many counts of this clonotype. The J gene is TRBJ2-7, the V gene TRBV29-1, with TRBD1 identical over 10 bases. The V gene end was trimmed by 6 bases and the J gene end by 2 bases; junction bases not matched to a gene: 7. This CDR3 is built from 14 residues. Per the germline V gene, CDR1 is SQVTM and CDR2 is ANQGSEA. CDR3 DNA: TGCAGCGTCCCGGGACAGGGGAAACCCTACGAGCAGTACTTC. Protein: CSVPGQGKPYEQYF.

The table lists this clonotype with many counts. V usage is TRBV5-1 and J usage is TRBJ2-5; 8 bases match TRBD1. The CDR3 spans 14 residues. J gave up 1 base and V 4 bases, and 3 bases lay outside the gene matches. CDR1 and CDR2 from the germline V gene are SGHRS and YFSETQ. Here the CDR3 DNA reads TGCGCCAGCAGCACCCAGGGGGCCCAAGAGACCCAGTACTTC. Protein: CASSTQGAQETQYF.

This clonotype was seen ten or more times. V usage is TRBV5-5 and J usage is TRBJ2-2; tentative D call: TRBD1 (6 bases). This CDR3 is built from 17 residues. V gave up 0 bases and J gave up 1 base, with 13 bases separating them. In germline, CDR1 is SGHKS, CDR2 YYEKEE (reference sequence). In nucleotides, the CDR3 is TGTGCCAGCAGCTTGGTGCCGGGACAACTGAACACCGGGGAGCTGTTTTTT. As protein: CASSLVPGQLNTGELFF.

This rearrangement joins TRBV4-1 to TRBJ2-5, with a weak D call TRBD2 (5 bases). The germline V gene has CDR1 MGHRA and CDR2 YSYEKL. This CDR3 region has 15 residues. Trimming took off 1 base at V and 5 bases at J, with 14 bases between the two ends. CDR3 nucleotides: TGCGCCAGCAGCCAAGGGGTAGGGAGAATGGAGACCCAGTACTTC. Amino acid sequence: CASSQGVGRMETQYF.

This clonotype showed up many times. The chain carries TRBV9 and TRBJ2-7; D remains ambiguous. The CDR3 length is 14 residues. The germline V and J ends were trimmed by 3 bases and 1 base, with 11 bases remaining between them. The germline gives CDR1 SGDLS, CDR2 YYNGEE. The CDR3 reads CASSDGPLSYEQYF. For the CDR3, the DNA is TGTGCCAGCAGCGACGGTCCTCTTTCCTACGAGCAGTACTTC.

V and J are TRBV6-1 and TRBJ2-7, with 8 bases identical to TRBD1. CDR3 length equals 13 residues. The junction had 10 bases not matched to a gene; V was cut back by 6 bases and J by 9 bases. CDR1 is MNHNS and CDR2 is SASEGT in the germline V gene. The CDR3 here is CASRDRDPGAQYF. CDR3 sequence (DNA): TGTGCCAGCAGGGACAGGGACCCGGGGGCGCAGTACTTC.

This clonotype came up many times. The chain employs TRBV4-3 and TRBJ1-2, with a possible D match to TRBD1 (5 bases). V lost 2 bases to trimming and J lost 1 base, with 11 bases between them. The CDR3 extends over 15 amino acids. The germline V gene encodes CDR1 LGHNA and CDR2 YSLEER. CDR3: CASSQRQIGNYGYTF. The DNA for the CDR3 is TGCGCCAGCAGCCAACGACAGATCGGTAACTATGGCTACACCTTC.

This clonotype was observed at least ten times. Written as DNA, the CDR3 is TGTGCCATCAAGGGACAGGGAGGAGCACAAGAGACCCAGTACTTC. Its translation is CAIKGQGGAQETQYF. The chain combines TRBV10-3 with TRBJ2-5; 9 nucleotides line up with TRBD1. The V gene end was trimmed by 7 bases and the J gene end by 2 bases; junction bases not matched to a gene: 8. The germline CDR1 and CDR2 sequences are ENHRY and SYGVKD. The CDR3 loop spans 15 amino acids.

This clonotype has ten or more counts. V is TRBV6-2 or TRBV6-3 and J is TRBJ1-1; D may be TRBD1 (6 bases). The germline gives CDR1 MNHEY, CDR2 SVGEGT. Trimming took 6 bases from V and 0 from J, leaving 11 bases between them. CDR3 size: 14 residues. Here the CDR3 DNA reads TGTGCCAGCAGAGCAGACAGGATGAACACTGAAGCTTTCTTT. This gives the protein CASRADRMNTEAFF.

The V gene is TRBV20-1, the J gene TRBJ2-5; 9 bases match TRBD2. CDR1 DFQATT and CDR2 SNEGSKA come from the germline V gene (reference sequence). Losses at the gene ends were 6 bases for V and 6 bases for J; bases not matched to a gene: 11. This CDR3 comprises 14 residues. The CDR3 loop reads CSATTSGYHQTQYF. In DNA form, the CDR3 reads TGCAGTGCCACGACTAGCGGCTACCATCAGACCCAGTACTTC.

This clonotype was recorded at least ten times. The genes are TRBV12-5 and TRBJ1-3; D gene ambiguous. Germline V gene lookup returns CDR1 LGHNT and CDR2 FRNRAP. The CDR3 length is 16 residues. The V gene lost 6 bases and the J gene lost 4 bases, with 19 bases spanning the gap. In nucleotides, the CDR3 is TGTGCTAGTGGCCTCCGTACCGGGTCGGGGGGAAACACCATATATTTT. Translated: CASGLRTGSGGNTIYF. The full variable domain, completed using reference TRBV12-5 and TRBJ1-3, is DARVTQTPRHKVTEMGQEVTMRCQPILGHNTVFWYRQTMMQGLELLAYFRNRAPLDDSGMPKDRFSAEMPDATLATLKIQPSEPRDSAVYFCASGLRTGSGGNTIYFGEGSWLTVV.

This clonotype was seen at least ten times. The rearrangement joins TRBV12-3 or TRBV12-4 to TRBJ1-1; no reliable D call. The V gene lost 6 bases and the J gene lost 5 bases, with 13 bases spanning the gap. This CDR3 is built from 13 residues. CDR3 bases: TGTGCCAGCAGCCAAACTCGCAAAACTGAAGCTTTCTTT. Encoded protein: CASSQTRKTEAFF.

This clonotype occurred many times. CDR3: CASSARRGWDYGYTF. The CDR3 nucleotides are TGTGCCAGCAGCGCCCGGCGGGGTTGGGACTATGGCTACACCTTC. The V and J genes are TRBV3-1 and TRBJ1-2; D uncertain. With 5 bases removed from V and 3 bases from J, the gap between germline ends came to 16 bases. Germline lookup yields CDR1 LGHDT and CDR2 YNNKEL (reference sequence). The CDR3 has 15 amino acids.

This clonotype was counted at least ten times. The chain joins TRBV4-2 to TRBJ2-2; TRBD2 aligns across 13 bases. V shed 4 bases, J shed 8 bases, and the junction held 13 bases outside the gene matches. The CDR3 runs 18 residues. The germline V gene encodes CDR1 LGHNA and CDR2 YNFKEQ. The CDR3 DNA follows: TGTGCCAGCAGCCTGACTAGCGGGAGGTGGATTGGTAGGGGGGAGCTGTTTTTT. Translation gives CASSLTSGRWIGRGELFF.

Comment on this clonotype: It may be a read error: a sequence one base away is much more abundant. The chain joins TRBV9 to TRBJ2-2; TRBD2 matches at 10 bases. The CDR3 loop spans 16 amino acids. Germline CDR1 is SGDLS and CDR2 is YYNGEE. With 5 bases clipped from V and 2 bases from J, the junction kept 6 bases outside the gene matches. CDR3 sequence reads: CASSATSGLNTGELFF. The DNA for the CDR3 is TGTGCCAGCAGTGCGACTAGCGGGCTTAACACCGGGGAGCTGTTTTTT.

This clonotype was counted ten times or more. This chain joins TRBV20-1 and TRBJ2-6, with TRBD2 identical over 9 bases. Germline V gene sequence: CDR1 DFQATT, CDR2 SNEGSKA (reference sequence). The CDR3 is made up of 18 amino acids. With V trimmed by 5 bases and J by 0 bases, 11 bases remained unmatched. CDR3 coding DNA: TGCAGTGCTCCCCCTTGGACTAGCGAGAACTCTGGGGCCAACGTCCTGACTTTC. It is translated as CSAPPWTSENSGANVLTF.

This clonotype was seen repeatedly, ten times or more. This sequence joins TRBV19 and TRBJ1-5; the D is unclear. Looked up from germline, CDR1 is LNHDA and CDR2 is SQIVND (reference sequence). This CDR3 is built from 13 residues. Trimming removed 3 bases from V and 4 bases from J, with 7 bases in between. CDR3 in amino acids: CASSMGRNQPQHF. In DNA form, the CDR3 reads TGTGCCAGTAGTATGGGCAGGAATCAGCCCCAGCATTTT.

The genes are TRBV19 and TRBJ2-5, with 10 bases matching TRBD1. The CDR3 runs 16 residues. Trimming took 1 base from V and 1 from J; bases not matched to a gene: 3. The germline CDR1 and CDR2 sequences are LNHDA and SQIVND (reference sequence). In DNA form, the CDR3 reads TGTGCCAGTAGTATAGTGACAGGGGGCCTCCAAGAGACCCAGTACTTC. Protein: CASSIVTGGLQETQYF.